The entry that follows covers one TCR beta chain sequence. Produced via immunoSEQ multiplex PCR; TCRdb's table is partial and in-frame only. The table shows roughly 150,000 clones, with about 86% occurring only once. This sample was taken from a study of blood T cell repertoires in COVID-19. This CDR3 comprises 15 residues. J was trimmed by 6 bases and V by 3 bases; bases with no gene match: 7. Germline assignment: CDR1 MDHEN and CDR2 SYDVKM. V usage is TRBV28 and J usage is TRBJ1-5, with 8 bases aligning to TRBD1. Input material: peripheral blood. This TCR came from a man aged 70-80 years with active or convalescent COVID-19. For the CDR3, the DNA is TGTGCCAGCAGTTTGCGGCAGGGGGCTGTTCAGCCCCAGCATTTT. The encoded protein is CASSLRQGAVQPQHF.